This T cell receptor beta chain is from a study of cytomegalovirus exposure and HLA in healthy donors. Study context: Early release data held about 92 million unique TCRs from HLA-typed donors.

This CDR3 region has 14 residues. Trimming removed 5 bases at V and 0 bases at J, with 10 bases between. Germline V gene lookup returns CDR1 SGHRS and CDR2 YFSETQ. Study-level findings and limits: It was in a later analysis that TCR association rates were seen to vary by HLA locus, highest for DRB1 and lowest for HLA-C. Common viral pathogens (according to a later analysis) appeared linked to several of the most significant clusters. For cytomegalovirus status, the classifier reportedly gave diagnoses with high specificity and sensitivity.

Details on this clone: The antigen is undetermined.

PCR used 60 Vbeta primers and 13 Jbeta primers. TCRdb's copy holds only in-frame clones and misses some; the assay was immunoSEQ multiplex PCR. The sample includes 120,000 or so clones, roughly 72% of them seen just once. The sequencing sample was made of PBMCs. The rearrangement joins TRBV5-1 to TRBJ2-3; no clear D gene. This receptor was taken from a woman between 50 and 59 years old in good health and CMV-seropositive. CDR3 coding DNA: TGCGCCAGCAGACTGATCCCTAGCACAGATACGCAGTATTTT. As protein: CASRLIPSTDTQYF. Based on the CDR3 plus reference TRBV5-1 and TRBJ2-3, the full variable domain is KAGVTQTPRYLIKTRGQQVTLSCSPISGHRSVSWYQQTPGQGLQFLFEYFSETQRNKGNFPGRFSGRQFSNSRSEMNVSTLELGDSALYLCASRLIPSTDTQYFGPGTRLTVL.